This TCR beta chain stems from a study of glioma-infiltrating T cells after dendritic cell vaccination (dated by TCRdb to 2016 to 2017). Background for the entire study: A cohort of approximately 15 glioblastoma patients from Phase I and II dendritic cell vaccination trials was included, of whom 9 were newly diagnosed and 6 had recurrent disease. Between about 2003 and 2012, patients were given autologous tumor lysate-pulsed dendritic cell vaccination. To make the vaccine, monocyte-derived dendritic cells were cultured for 7 to 8 days with IL-4 and GM-CSF and then pulsed overnight with autologous tumor lysate. Each patient got three intradermal injections of the dendritic cell vaccine, spaced at biweekly intervals, in the arm below the axilla. In glioblastoma patients vaccinated with dendritic cells, deep sequencing of TCR beta CDR3 regions served to measure the amount of tumor-infiltrating lymphocytes and to compare repertoires between tumor and blood. Survival after dendritic cell vaccination was correlated with TCR sequencing metrics, such as TIL content and the overlap between tumor and blood repertoires. Study-wide findings and limitations: The cohort was small and heterogeneous, with few patients having full blood and tumor sets and even fewer initial-recurrent tumor pairs. The TCR overlap response model with three groups was called speculative and said to need prospective validation. TCR clonality showed no direct relationship with survival, which suggests that a diverse polyclonal response may matter. After dendritic cell vaccination, a higher estimated pretreatment TIL content predicted longer time to progression and overall survival.

V lost 2 bases and J lost 9 bases, and the count of bases not matched to a germline gene is 9. From its cysteine to its phenylalanine, the CDR3 spans 15 amino acids. Only the CDR3 DNA stays, 45 bases, in frame from base 1. For CDR1 and CDR2, the germline V gene (reference sequence) lists SGHNT and YYREEE. Selection of patients required sufficient residual fresh-frozen tumor tissue and over two years of available survival data. None of the glioblastoma patients carried an isocitrate dehydrogenase mutation, although molecular status otherwise varied. PBMC were collected before vaccination, two weeks after the third vaccination, and at tumor progression if tumor progression occurred. The Qiagen DNeasy Blood extraction Kit was used to extract genomic DNA. Comment on this clone: The specificity of this receptor is unknown. Base qualities were left out, and no much larger clone turns up one base away.

The immunoSEQ assay amplified TCRB CDR3 regions from roughly 2.1 micrograms of genomic DNA, or from all available DNA when less than that amount was available. Multiplex PCR used 60 forward primers for TCR V beta segments and 13 reverse primers for J beta segments. To estimate the number of reads per starting template, synthetic control templates were added to each sample at limiting dilution. Reads of 87 bp were generated by sequencing on the Illumina HiSeq System. The paper's processing steps were these. PCR and sequencing errors were removed by a nearest neighbor algorithm that merged closely related sequences. TCR overlap was defined as the percentage of unique tumor TCR beta sequences that were also found in the peripheral blood of the same patient. Held by TCRdb, this immuneACCESS table contains in-frame sequences only and omits some clones. Under half of the omission traces to an unresolved V gene where checked; the cause of the rest is unknown. The V and J calls and clone size were taken over from that table, and D and trimming were inferred from the DNA. Within this sample are some 100,000 clones, with 70% to 90% of them counted one time only. The ten largest clones represent roughly 2.9% of the sample.

Sequencing was performed on blood, taken before dendritic cell vaccination. The V and J genes are TRBV5-4 and TRBJ2-1; 9 bases in the middle match TRBD1. The sequence was collected from a human donor with glioblastoma. The DNA is as follows: TGTGCCAGCAGCTTCCCGGGACAGGGTTATGGTGAGCAGTTCTTC. It is translated as CASSFPGQGYGEQFF.